The T cell receptor beta chain described here comes from a study of response to subunit inactivated influenza vaccine. MiXCR, run by TCRdb on the RT-PCR reads, gives a single entry per CDR3 protein. In the table there are approximately 500,000 distinct CDR3 sequences, over 10% of which are singletons. To note about this clonotype: The target antigen is unknown.

Study findings and constraints: Every seasonal influenza vaccination brings in few new T cells, the authors suggested.

The CDR3 loop spans 14 amino acids. Germline CDR1 SQVTM, CDR2 ANQGSEA. V was shortened by 3 bases and J by 4 bases, with 13 bases between the two germline ends. Here the sequenced sample was PBMCs from blood, taken 45 days after vaccination. The chain is built from TRBV29-1 and TRBJ2-1, with no clear D. The receptor was derived from a man between 50 and 59 years old who received an inactivated influenza vaccine. The CDR3: CSVDGSALYNEQFF. The CDR3 bases are TGCAGCGTTGACGGGTCAGCCCTTTACAATGAGCAGTTCTTC.